One T cell receptor (beta chain) is described in this entry. This record belongs to a study of blood T cell repertoires in COVID-19. Using immunoSEQ multiplex PCR, the repertoire was profiled, and TCRdb retains in-frame clones only, with some absent. The table records about 250,000 clones, about 83% of them present only once. With 0 bases clipped from V and 1 base from J, the junction kept 11 bases outside the gene matches. CDR1 is SGDLS, CDR2 YYNGEE, per germline. The CDR3 spans 19 residues. This chain uses TRBV9 with TRBJ2-5, with 11 nucleotides matching TRBD2. This sequence was found in a man aged 80 or over with acute or convalescent COVID-19. The sequenced sample was peripheral blood. In nucleotides, the CDR3 is TGTGCCAGCAGCGTAGGGGGGCCTCTAGCGGGAGGCCCCCAAGAGACCCAGTACTTC. This translates into CASSVGGPLAGGPQETQYF.